The TCR beta chain under discussion was sequenced for a study of cytomegalovirus exposure and HLA in healthy donors. On this clone: Its antigen is unidentified.

The PCR used 60 Vbeta and 13 Jbeta primers. TCRdb's copy holds only in-frame clones and misses some; the assay was immunoSEQ multiplex PCR. The table lists some 170,000 clones, about four fifths of them singletons. V was shortened by 0 bases and J by 1 base, with 5 bases between the two germline ends. The CDR3 runs to 14 residues. From germline, CDR1 is SGDLS and CDR2 YYNGEE. Overall study findings and caveats: A cluster of highly shared sequence variants was likely a sequencing artifact. Common viral pathogens seemed to be connected with several of the most significant clusters, according to a later analysis.

Input material: PBMCs. This sequence originates from a young woman in good health and CMV-seropositive. The chain employs TRBV9 and TRBJ2-1; D not certain. CDR3 sequence: CASSVAGSYNEQFF. Here the CDR3 DNA reads TGTGCCAGCAGCGTAGCAGGATCCTACAATGAGCAGTTCTTC. The whole variable domain, remainder taken from reference TRBV9 and TRBJ2-1, is DSGVTQTPKHLITATGQRVTLRCSPRSGDLSVYWYQQSLDQGLQFLIQYYNGEERAKGNILERFSAQQFPDLHSELNLSSLELGDSALYFCASSVAGSYNEQFFGPGTRLTVL.